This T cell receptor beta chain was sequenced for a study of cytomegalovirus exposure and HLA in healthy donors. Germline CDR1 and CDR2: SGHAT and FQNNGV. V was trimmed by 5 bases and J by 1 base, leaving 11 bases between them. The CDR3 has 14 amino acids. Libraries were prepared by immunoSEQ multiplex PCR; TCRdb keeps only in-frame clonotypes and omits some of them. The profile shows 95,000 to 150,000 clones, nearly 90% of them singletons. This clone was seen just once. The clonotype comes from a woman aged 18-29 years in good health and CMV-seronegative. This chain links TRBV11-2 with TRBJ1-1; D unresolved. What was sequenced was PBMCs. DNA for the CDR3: TGTGCCAGCAGCCTCTTACAAGAGAACACTGAAGCTTTCTTT. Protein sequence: CASSLLQENTEAFF.